This TCR beta chain was sequenced in a study of CD4 T cells in relation to SARS-CoV-2 and coronaviruses. Study outcomes and limitations: Pre-pandemic and post-infection samples never came from the same donor.

In the case of this clone: Its antigen is unidentified.

The ends were cut back, 4 bases at V and 10 bases at J, with 18 bases in the middle. This CDR3 spans 14 amino acids. From germline, CDR1 is MGHRA and CDR2 YSYEKL. Here immunoSEQ multiplex PCR was the method, and the copy in TCRdb shows in-frame clones only, minus some. Found here are 65,000 or so clones, about nine tenths of them singletons; the top ten hold around 1.6%. CD4+ T cells from unexposed donors were obtained before the COVID-19 pandemic (2011-2018). The TCR was taken from a human donor in good health. Input material: memory CD4+ T cells from PBMCs. This chain links TRBV4-1 with TRBJ2-3; unclear D gene. CDR3 DNA: TGCGCCAGCAGCCCAGAAAAAGTGAGGACGGCGCAGTATTTT. It is translated as CASSPEKVRTAQYF.